The 22 T cell receptor beta chains presented below share a single source sample, sequenced in a study of T cell responses to AZD1222 COVID-19 vaccine. Using immunoSEQ multiplex PCR, the repertoire was profiled, and TCRdb retains in-frame clones only, with some absent. The sample records 85,000 to 100,000 clones, just over 90% being singletons. Sequenced material: peripheral blood, taken on day 0 of AZD1222 vaccination. The receptors here all came from an adult in good health.

The rearrangement links TRBV9 to TRBJ2-5; D remains unclear. Per the germline V gene, CDR1 is SGDLS and CDR2 is YYNGEE. The CDR3 runs 14 residues. Between the trimmed V and J ends, which lost 2 bases and 2 bases, there was a span of 10 bases. CDR3 protein: CASSVHAGQETQYF. Written as DNA, the CDR3 is TGTGCCAGCAGCGTCCACGCCGGGCAAGAGACCCAGTACTTC.

The chain couples TRBV30 to TRBJ1-6; D is ambiguous. Germline assignment: CDR1 GTSNPN and CDR2 SVGIG (reference sequence). The V end lost 4 bases, the J end lost 6 bases, and 10 bases lay between the germline ends. This CDR3 region has 13 residues. This chain's CDR3 is CAWMALRNSPLHF. CDR3 DNA sequence: TGTGCCTGGATGGCGCTGCGTAATTCACCCCTCCACTTT.

The V call is TRBV2, the J call TRBJ2-3, with 10 positions matching TRBD2. The CDR3 consists of 13 residues. V was pared by 7 bases and J by 10 bases, with 8 bases of the junction left unmatched. Germline CDR1 SNHLY, CDR2 FYNNEI. CDR3 DNA: TGTGCCAGCACGGGACTAGCGAGCGGCGCGCAGTATTTT. This codes for CASTGLASGAQYF.

This clone was detected only once. The V and J genes are TRBV24-1 and TRBJ1-5; D remains unclear. The germline gives CDR1 KGHDR, CDR2 SFDVKD. Trimming removed 4 bases at V and 0 bases at J, with 3 bases between. This CDR3 has 13 amino acids. As DNA, the CDR3 is TGTGCCACCAGTGAGTATAGCAATCAGCCCCAGCATTTT. The encoded protein is CATSEYSNQPQHF.

The V gene is TRBV4-3, the J gene TRBJ2-2; 9 nucleotides agree with TRBD1. V was pared by 0 bases and J by 3 bases, with 2 bases of the junction left unmatched. Germline loops: CDR1 LGHNA, CDR2 YSLEER. The CDR3 runs 16 residues. Here the CDR3 DNA reads TGCGCCAGCAGCCAAGAGGGACAGGGATACACCGGGGAGCTGTTTTTT. It yields the protein CASSQEGQGYTGELFF.

This clone was detected once. The CDR3 sequence: CASSQAPEISGNTIYF. The CDR3 coding sequence is TGCGCCAGCAGCCAAGCTCCAGAAATCTCTGGAAACACCATATATTTT. V is TRBV4-3 and J is TRBJ1-3; D remains ambiguous. V was shortened by 1 base and J by 0 bases, with 10 bases between the two germline ends. This CDR3 is built from 16 residues. Per the germline V gene, CDR1 is LGHNA and CDR2 is YSLEER.

This chain connects TRBV7-9 to TRBJ2-7; 8 nucleotides line up with TRBD1. With V trimmed by 5 bases and J by 4 bases, 4 bases remained unmatched. The germline gives CDR1 SEHNR, CDR2 FQNEAQ (reference sequence). This CDR3 region has 13 residues. The CDR3: CASSPRTGYEQYF. The CDR3 coding sequence is TGTGCCAGCAGCCCGAGGACAGGGTACGAGCAGTACTTC.

This rearrangement joins TRBV7-2 to TRBJ1-5; 8 bases are a match to TRBD1. The CDR3 is 17 residues long. Germline V CDR1 and CDR2: SGHTA, FQGNSA. Unmatched junction bases numbered 7, after V lost 0 bases and J lost 3 bases. The CDR3: CASSLAPGQGLNQPQHF. In DNA, the CDR3 is TGTGCCAGCAGCTTAGCCCCAGGACAGGGCCTCAATCAGCCCCAGCATTTT.

The chain has TRBV9 and TRBJ1-2; D remains unclear. The CDR3 runs 14 residues. From germline, CDR1 is SGDLS and CDR2 YYNGEE. Trimming removed 0 bases at V and 6 bases at J, with 12 bases between. As DNA, the CDR3 is TGTGCCAGCAGCGTAGATCTGAGCCTGAATGGCTACACCTTC. Its protein is CASSVDLSLNGYTF.

This chain connects TRBV19 to TRBJ1-2; D gene uncertain. This CDR3 has 15 amino acids. In germline, CDR1 is LNHDA, CDR2 SQIVND (reference sequence). With 2 bases removed from V and 0 bases from J, the gap between germline ends came to 10 bases. CDR3 in DNA: TGTGCCAGTAGTATATCATGGCAAGCTAACTATGGCTACACCTTC. Protein product: CASSISWQANYGYTF.

The chain employs TRBV7-9 and TRBJ2-5, with D tentatively TRBD1 (6 bases). Looked up from germline, CDR1 is SEHNR and CDR2 is FQNEAQ (reference sequence). V lost 5 bases to trimming and J lost 7 bases, with 17 bases between them. This CDR3 is 14 amino acids long. As DNA, the CDR3 is TGTGCCAGCAGCCCTCCAGGGGCTATAGGGACCCAGTACTTC. Encoded protein: CASSPPGAIGTQYF.

The chain employs TRBV5-1 and TRBJ2-7; D gene uncertain. The CDR3 is 12 amino acids. V was pared by 6 bases and J by 0 bases, with 7 bases between. The germline gives CDR1 SGHRS, CDR2 YFSETQ. The CDR3 region is CASTSNSYEQYF. For the CDR3, the DNA is TGCGCCAGCACCTCCAACTCCTACGAGCAGTACTTC.

This chain uses TRBV20-1 with TRBJ1-6, with D tentatively TRBD1 (6 bases). Germline values: CDR1 DFQATT, CDR2 SNEGSKA (reference sequence). V was cut by 3 bases and J by 9 bases, with 18 bases left in between. CDR3 length: 15 residues. CDR3 nucleotide sequence: TGCAGTGCTAGTGGGACAATGCATGGGGCTTCACCCCTCCACTTT. Translating gives CSASGTMHGASPLHF.

The V gene is TRBV28, the J gene TRBJ1-1; D perhaps matches TRBD1 (6 bases). The CDR3 is 13 residues long. CDR1 and CDR2 (germline): MDHEN, SYDVKM. V was trimmed by 6 bases and J by 6 bases, leaving 14 bases between them. The CDR3, as DNA: TGTGCCAGCAGCCCCCAGGGGATGTCTGAAGCTTTCTTT. It codes for CASSPQGMSEAFF.

This clone was seen once. The chain couples TRBV28 to TRBJ1-2; tentatively, D is TRBD1 (6 bases). CDR3 size: 15 residues. The germline V and J ends were trimmed by 3 bases and 2 bases, with 13 bases remaining between them. CDR1 is MDHEN and CDR2 is SYDVKM in the germline V gene. DNA of the CDR3: TGTGCCAGCAGTTTGGTATCCACAGGGAACTATGGCTACACCTTC. Translation: CASSLVSTGNYGYTF.

This chain connects TRBV5-6 to TRBJ1-5; 11 bases are shared with TRBD1. This CDR3 comprises 14 residues. From germline, CDR1 is SGHDT and CDR2 YYEEEE. Trimming took 4 bases from V and 7 from J; bases not matched to a gene: 4. The CDR3 DNA reads TGTGCCAGCAGCGGGGACAGGGGGAACCAGCCCCAGCATTTT. It translates to CASSGDRGNQPQHF. Full variable domain (rest looked up from reference TRBV5-6 and TRBJ1-5): DAGVTQSPTHLIKTRGQQVTLRCSPKSGHDTVSWYQQALGQGPQFIFQYYEEEERQRGNFPDRFSGHQFPNYSSELNVNALLLGDSALYLCASSGDRGNQPQHFGDGTRLSIL.

The DNA of the CDR3 is TGTGCCAGCAGCGACAGGGGGCGAGACTACGAGCAGTACTTC. Protein: CASSDRGRDYEQYF. The genes are TRBV5-4 and TRBJ2-7; 10 bases agree with TRBD1. J lost 3 bases, V lost 4 bases, and 4 bases had no gene match. Germline V gives CDR1 SGHNT, CDR2 YYREEE (reference sequence). This CDR3 spans 14 amino acids.

The chain has TRBV19 and TRBJ1-1, with D tentatively TRBD1 (6 bases). The germline V gene has CDR1 LNHDA and CDR2 SQIVND (reference sequence). CDR3 length equals 15 residues. Trimming removed 6 bases at V and 5 bases at J, with 19 bases between. The DNA for the CDR3 is TGTGCCAGTAGCCAACCCCCCCGAGGACAGACTGAAGCTTTCTTT. Its translation: CASSQPPRGQTEAFF.

The chain joins TRBV6-2 or TRBV6-3 to TRBJ1-3, with D possibly matching TRBD1 (6 bases). V was shortened by 5 bases and J by 7 bases, with 18 bases between the two germline ends. CDR1 is MNHEY and CDR2 is SVGEGT in the germline V gene. The CDR3 is 15 amino acids. The CDR3: CASSPRQVAQNTIYF. CDR3 bases: TGTGCCAGCAGTCCCCGACAGGTTGCTCAGAACACCATATATTTT.

This chain links TRBV24-1 with TRBJ2-7; possible D gene TRBD1, 5 bases. Trimming removed 3 bases at V and 6 bases at J, with 14 bases between. This CDR3 comprises 14 residues. CDR1 is KGHDR and CDR2 is SFDVKD in the germline V gene. The CDR3 protein is CATSDAPPGCEQYF. CDR3 bases: TGTGCCACCAGTGATGCACCCCCAGGGTGCGAGCAGTACTTC.

The chain employs TRBV7-8 and TRBJ1-1; 7 bases align to TRBD1. V was pared by 0 bases and J by 0 bases, with 4 bases of the junction left unmatched. The CDR3 has 16 residues. Germline lookup yields CDR1 SGHVS and CDR2 FQNEAQ. As DNA, the CDR3 is TGTGCCAGCAGCTTAGCGATTGGGACAGTGAACACTGAAGCTTTCTTT. This gives the protein CASSLAIGTVNTEAFF.

The V and J genes are TRBV7-9 and TRBJ1-4; D possibly corresponds to TRBD1 (6 bases). V was trimmed by 4 bases and J by 3 bases, leaving 18 bases between them. The CDR3 is 17 residues long. Per the germline V gene, CDR1 is SEHNR and CDR2 is FQNEAQ (reference sequence). Written as DNA, the CDR3 is TGTGCCAGCAGCTGGATTGGTATCCAGGGGTCTAATGAAAAACTGTTTTTT. Amino acid sequence: CASSWIGIQGSNEKLFF.